This entry features one T cell receptor beta chain sequence. Its target is unknown. V dropped 6 bases and J dropped 3; count of bases not matched to a gene: 8. CDR3 length: 15 residues. CDR1 KGHSH and CDR2 LQKENI come from the germline V gene. This record comes from a study of CD8 T cells in ankylosing spondylitis. TCRdb itself ran the 5' RACE reads through MiXCR, one entry per CDR3 protein. Of fewer than 500,000 distinct CDR3 sequences in the sample, 25% to 30% are singletons; the top ten hold 0.89%. Study findings and constraints: There were earlier reports of some motif variants in reactive arthritis synovial fluid and blood. A TCR beta motif of roughly 8 highly homologous variants appeared characteristic of ankylosing spondylitis blood.

The TCR was taken from a male donor with ankylosing spondylitis. V usage is TRBV18 and J usage is TRBJ2-3; TRBD2 agrees at 8 bases. Input material: blood, either unsorted or a sorted T cell fraction (not recorded which). The CDR3 reads CASSPNGGGTDTQYF. As DNA, the CDR3 is TGTGCCAGCTCCCCAAACGGGGGGGGAACAGATACGCAGTATTTT. Looking up the rest from reference TRBV18 and TRBJ2-3 gives the full variable domain: NAGVMQNPRHLVRRRGQEARLRCSPMKGHSHVYWYRQLPEEGLKFMVYLQKENIIDESGMPKERFSAEFPKEGPSILRIQQVVRGDSAAYFCASSPNGGGTDTQYFGPGTRLTVL.